The 8 T cell receptor beta chains below all came from one sample that was sequenced in a study of Graves' ophthalmopathy and Graves' hyperthyroidism. RNA transcripts yielded amplified TCR beta CDR3 regions. An initial RT-PCR round employing HTBI primers preceded a second-round multiplex PCR. TCRdb independently ran MiXCR on the multiplex PCR reads; one entry per CDR3 protein. The table shows roughly 500,000 distinct CDR3 sequences, with approximately 15% occurring only once. The sequencing sample was made of blood. These receptors originate from a woman in her 30s with Graves' ophthalmopathy.

This clonotype occurred many times. The genes are TRBV29-1 and TRBJ1-2; unclear D gene. The CDR3 has 11 residues. V lost 6 bases, J lost 4 bases, and 9 bases lay in between. The germline V gene encodes CDR1 SQVTM and CDR2 ANQGSEA. CDR3 amino acids: CSVKVAYGYTF. DNA of the CDR3: TGCAGCGTAAAGGTCGCCTATGGCTACACCTTC.

As to this clonotype: At one end the junction does not follow the germline gene, possibly because of a read error. This chain uses TRBV7-2 with TRBJ2-7; 10 bases match TRBD1. The CDR3 extends over 15 amino acids. Germline assignment: CDR1 SGHTA and CDR2 FQGNSA. The CDR3 reads CVSSVRTGGTYEQYF. For the CDR3, the DNA is TGTGTCAGCAGCGTCCGGACAGGGGGTACCTACGAGCAGTACTTC. Looking up the rest from reference TRBV7-2 and TRBJ2-7 gives the full variable domain: GAGVSQSPSNKVTEKGKDVELRCDPISGHTALYWYRQSLGQGLEFLIYFQGNSAPDKSGLPSDRFSAERTGGSVSTLTIQRTQQEDSAVYLCVSSVRTGGTYEQYFGPGTRLTVT.

This clonotype is medium-sized. The chain carries TRBV12-3 or TRBV12-4 and TRBJ2-7, with D tentatively TRBD1 or TRBD2 (5 bases each). The CDR3 loop spans 14 amino acids. V was clipped by 6 bases and J by 0 bases, with 12 bases between them. The CDR3 here is CASSRDASSYEQYF. The DNA of the CDR3 is TGTGCCAGCAGCCGGGACGCGAGCTCCTACGAGCAGTACTTC.

This clonotype was recorded many times. The chain couples TRBV7-9 to TRBJ1-2; D uncertain. Germline loops: CDR1 SEHNR, CDR2 FQNEAQ (reference sequence). V was pared by 5 bases and J by 2 bases, with 6 bases between. The CDR3 loop spans 12 amino acids. Written as DNA, the CDR3 is TGTGCCAGCAGCAACCTCAACTATGGCTACACCTTC. Amino acids: CASSNLNYGYTF.

This clonotype was seen at least ten times. This rearrangement joins TRBV12-3 or TRBV12-4 to TRBJ1-6; D remains ambiguous. CDR3 length: 14 amino acids. Deletions cut 7 bases from V and 10 bases from J, with 17 bases between. The CDR3 sequence: CASTPNSDYSPLHF. DNA of the CDR3: TGTGCCAGCACTCCAAACAGTGATTACTCACCCCTCCACTTT.

This clonotype occurred many times. The DNA of the CDR3 is TGTGCCAGCAGTTTGGACACTGAAGCTTTCTTT. Translated, it gives CASSLDTEAFF. The chain is built from TRBV7-8 and TRBJ1-1; D is uncertain. Trimming shortened V by 6 bases and J by 3 bases, and 5 bases separated the two germline ends. Germline-derived CDR1 and CDR2 are SGHVS and FQNEAQ. The CDR3 runs to 11 residues.

This clonotype has at least ten counts. The V call is TRBV19, the J call TRBJ2-7; D unclear. The CDR3 is made up of 15 amino acids. CDR1 and CDR2 (germline): LNHDA, SQIVND (reference sequence). V was pared by 3 bases and J by 0 bases, with 12 bases between. The CDR3 here is CASSIRASSSYEQYF. The CDR3, as DNA: TGTGCCAGTAGTATCCGGGCCTCTAGCTCCTACGAGCAGTACTTC. The full variable domain, its missing parts supplied by reference TRBV19 and TRBJ2-7, is DGGITQSPKYLFRKEGQNVTLSCEQNLNHDAMYWYRQDPGQGLRLIYYSQIVNDFQKGDIAEGYSVSREKKESFPLTVTSAQKNPTAFYLCASSIRASSSYEQYFGPGTRLTVT.

The genes are TRBV11-2 and TRBJ2-2; 7 bases line up with TRBD1. The CDR3 has 14 residues. In germline, CDR1 is SGHAT, CDR2 FQNNGV. The V gene end was trimmed by 2 bases and the J gene end by 5 bases; junction bases not matched to a gene: 2. The CDR3 DNA sequence: TGTGCCAGCAGCTTAAGACAGGGAACCGGGGAGCTGTTTTTT. This gives the protein CASSLRQGTGELFF.